This T cell receptor beta chain originates from a study of CD8+CD57+ T cells in acquired aplastic anemia. Broader study findings: Researchers report that some 31 CD8+ CDR3 sequences appeared in both patients and controls.

This clonotype came up many times. Its antigen remains unidentified. TCR beta VDJ and CDR3 were profiled, and genomic DNA was the template. From the reads, TCRdb called clonotypes with MiXCR, one entry per CDR3 protein. The table shows about 160,000 distinct CDR3 sequences, with roughly 47% occurring only once. This CDR3 region has 12 residues. The junction had 5 bases not matched to a gene; V was cut back by 7 bases and J by 5 bases. CDR1 SGHDT and CDR2 YYEEEE come from the germline V gene. V usage is TRBV5-6 and J usage is TRBJ2-7, with TRBD1 identical over 8 bases. The material sequenced was sorted CD4+, CD8+, or CD8+CD57+ T cells (not recorded which) from PBMCs. This clonotype was obtained from a human donor in good health. CDR3 coding DNA: TGTGCCAGCGTGAGACAGGGGCACGAGCAGTACTTC. It is translated as CASVRQGHEQYF.